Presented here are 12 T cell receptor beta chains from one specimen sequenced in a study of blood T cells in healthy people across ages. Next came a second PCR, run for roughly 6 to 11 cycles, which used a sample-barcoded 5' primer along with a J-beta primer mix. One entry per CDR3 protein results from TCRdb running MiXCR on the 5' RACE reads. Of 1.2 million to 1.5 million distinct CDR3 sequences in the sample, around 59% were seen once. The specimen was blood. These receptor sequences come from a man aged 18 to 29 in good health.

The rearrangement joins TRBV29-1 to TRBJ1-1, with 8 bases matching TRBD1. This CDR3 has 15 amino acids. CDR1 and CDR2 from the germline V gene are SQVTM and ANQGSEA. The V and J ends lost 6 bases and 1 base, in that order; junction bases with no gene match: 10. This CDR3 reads CSVGTTGGTNTEAFF. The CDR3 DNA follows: TGCAGCGTCGGAACAACAGGGGGTACGAACACTGAAGCTTTCTTT.

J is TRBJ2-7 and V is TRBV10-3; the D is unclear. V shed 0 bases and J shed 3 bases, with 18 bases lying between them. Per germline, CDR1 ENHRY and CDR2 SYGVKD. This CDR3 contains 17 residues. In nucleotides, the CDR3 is TGTGCCATCAGTGAGTCTGAGGTGGCAGAGATATTCTACGAGCAGTACTTC. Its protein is CAISESEVAEIFYEQYF.

This chain's CDR3 is CASSSPLGGYTF. The DNA for the CDR3 is TGTGCCAGCAGCTCCCCATTGGGAGGCTACACCTTC. This sequence joins TRBV7-8 and TRBJ1-2; D uncertain. Trimming left V 4 bases short and J 8 bases short, with 11 bases between. CDR3 length equals 12 residues. Germline-derived CDR1 and CDR2 are SGHVS and FQNEAQ.

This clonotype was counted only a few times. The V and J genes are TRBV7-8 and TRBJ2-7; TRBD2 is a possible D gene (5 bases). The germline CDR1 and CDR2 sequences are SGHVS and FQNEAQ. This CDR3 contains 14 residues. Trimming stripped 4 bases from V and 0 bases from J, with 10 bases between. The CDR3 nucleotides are TGTGCCAGCAGCTCTATTCGGGACTCCTACGAGCAGTACTTC. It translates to CASSSIRDSYEQYF.

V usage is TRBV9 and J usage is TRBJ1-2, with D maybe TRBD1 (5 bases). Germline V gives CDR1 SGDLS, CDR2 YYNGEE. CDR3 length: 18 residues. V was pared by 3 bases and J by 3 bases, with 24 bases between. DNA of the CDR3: TGTGCCAGCAGCGACCCGGGACGGGGGAACGGGGTCTACTATGGCTACACCTTC. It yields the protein CASSDPGRGNGVYYGYTF.

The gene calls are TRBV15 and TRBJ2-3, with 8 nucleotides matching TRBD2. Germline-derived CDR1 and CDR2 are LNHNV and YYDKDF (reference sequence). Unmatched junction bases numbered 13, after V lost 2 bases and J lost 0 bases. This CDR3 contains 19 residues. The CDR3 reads CATSRPREGLGGSTDTQYF. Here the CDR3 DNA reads TGTGCCACCAGCAGACCCCGGGAGGGCCTAGGAGGCAGCACAGATACGCAGTATTTT.

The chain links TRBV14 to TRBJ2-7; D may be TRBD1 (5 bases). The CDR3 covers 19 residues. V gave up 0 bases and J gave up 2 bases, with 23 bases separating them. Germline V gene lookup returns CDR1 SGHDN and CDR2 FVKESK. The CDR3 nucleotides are TGTGCCAGCAGCCAAGATACTCGTCGGACGTGGGGCGTTGCCTACGAGCAGTACTTC. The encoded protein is CASSQDTRRTWGVAYEQYF.

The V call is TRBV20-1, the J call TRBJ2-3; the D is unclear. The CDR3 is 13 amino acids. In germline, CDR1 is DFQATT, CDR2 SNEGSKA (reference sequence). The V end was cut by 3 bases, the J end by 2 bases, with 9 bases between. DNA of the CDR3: TGCAGTGCTAGGATCCCCTCCACAGATACGCAGTATTTT. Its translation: CSARIPSTDTQYF.

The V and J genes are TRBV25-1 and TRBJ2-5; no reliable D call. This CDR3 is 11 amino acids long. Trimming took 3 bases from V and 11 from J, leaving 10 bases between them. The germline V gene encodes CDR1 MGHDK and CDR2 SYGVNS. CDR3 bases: TGTGCCAGCAGTGATCGACATAAGCAGTACTTC. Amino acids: CASSDRHKQYF. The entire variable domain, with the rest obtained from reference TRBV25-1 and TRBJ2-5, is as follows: EADIYQTPRYLVIGTGKKITLECSQTMGHDKMYWYQQDPGMELHLIHYSYGVNSTEKGDLSSESTVSRIRTEHFPLTLESARPSHTSQYLCASSDRHKQYFGPGTRLLVL.

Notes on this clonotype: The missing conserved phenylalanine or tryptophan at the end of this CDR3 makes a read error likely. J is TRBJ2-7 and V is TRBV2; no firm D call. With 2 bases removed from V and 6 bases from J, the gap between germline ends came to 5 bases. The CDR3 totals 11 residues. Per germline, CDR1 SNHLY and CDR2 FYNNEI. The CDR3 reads CASSEFGEQYL. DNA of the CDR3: TGTGCCAGCAGTGAATTCGGCGAGCAGTACTTA.

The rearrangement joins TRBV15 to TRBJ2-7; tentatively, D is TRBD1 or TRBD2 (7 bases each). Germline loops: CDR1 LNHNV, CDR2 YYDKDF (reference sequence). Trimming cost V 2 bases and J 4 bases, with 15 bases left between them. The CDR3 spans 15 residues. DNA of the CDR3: TGTGCCACCAGCAGACAGGGGGGGTCGCTTTACGAGCAGTACTTC. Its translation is CATSRQGGSLYEQYF.

CDR3 amino acids: CSARVGGGARDTQYF. CDR3 nucleotides: TGCAGTGCTAGAGTCGGCGGGGGGGCTAGAGATACGCAGTATTTT. The rearrangement uses TRBV20-1 and TRBJ2-3; the match to TRBD2 covers 9 bases. The V segment lost 1 base and the J segment 5 bases; nucleotides outside the gene matches: 7. Per the germline V gene, CDR1 is DFQATT and CDR2 is SNEGSKA (reference sequence). CDR3 length: 15 residues.